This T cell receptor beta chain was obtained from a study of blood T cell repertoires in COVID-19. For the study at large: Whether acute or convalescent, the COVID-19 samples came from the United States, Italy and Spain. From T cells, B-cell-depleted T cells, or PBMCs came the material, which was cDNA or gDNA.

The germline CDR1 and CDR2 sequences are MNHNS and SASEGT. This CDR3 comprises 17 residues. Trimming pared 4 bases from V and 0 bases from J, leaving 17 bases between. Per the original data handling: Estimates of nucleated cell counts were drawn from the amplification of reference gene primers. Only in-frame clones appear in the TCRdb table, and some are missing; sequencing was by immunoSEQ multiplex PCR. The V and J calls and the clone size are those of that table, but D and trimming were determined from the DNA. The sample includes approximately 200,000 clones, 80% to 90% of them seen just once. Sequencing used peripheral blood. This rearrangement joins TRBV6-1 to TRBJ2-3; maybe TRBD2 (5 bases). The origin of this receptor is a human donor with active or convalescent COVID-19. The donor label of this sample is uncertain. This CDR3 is CASSGVLAGSSTDTQYF. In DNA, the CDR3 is TGTGCCAGCAGTGGGGTTTTGGCGGGCAGCAGCACAGATACGCAGTATTTT.